A single sample gave rise to the 10 T cell receptor beta chains below, sequenced in a study of cytomegalovirus exposure and HLA in healthy donors. The primer mix had 60 Vbeta and 13 Jbeta primers. Clones were read by immunoSEQ multiplex PCR, and TCRdb kept only the in-frame ones, dropping some. The sample contains a few hundred thousand clones, roughly four fifths of which appear only once. Input material: PBMCs. Receptor source: a woman aged 60-75 years in good health and CMV-seropositive.

The chain combines TRBV5-4 with TRBJ1-1; 7 bases agree with TRBD1. After removal of 2 bases from V and 5 bases from J, the junction contained 6 bases not matched to a gene. The CDR3 is made up of 14 amino acids. Per the germline V gene, CDR1 is SGHNT and CDR2 is YYREEE (reference sequence). The CDR3 DNA follows: TGTGCCAGCAGCTTTGAGGGGGCGCGAACTGAAGCTTTCTTT. Protein product: CASSFEGARTEAFF. The full variable domain, rest sourced from reference TRBV5-4 and TRBJ1-1, is ETGVTQSPTHLIKTRGQQVTLRCSSQSGHNTVSWYQQALGQGPQFIFQYYREEENGRGNFPPRFSGLQFPNYSSELNVNALELDDSALYLCASSFEGARTEAFFGQGTRLTVV.

The chain recombines TRBV7-9 with TRBJ1-5; no clear D gene. CDR1 and CDR2 (germline): SEHNR, FQNEAQ (reference sequence). The CDR3 contains 15 residues. V was pared by 5 bases and J by 2 bases, with 13 bases between. CDR3: CASSRWGEGNQPQHF. The CDR3 DNA reads TGTGCCAGCAGCCGATGGGGAGAGGGCAATCAGCCCCAGCATTTT.

The chain recombines TRBV11-3 with TRBJ1-4; D may be TRBD1 (5 bases). Germline values: CDR1 SGHNT, CDR2 YENEEA. The CDR3 runs 15 residues. Deletions cut 1 base from V and 8 bases from J, with 14 bases between. CDR3 nucleotides: TGTGCCAGCAGCTTAGTATTGGGGGGGGACGAAAAACTGTTTTTT. Protein sequence: CASSLVLGGDEKLFF.

The chain recombines TRBV21-1 with TRBJ1-1; TRBD1 is the table's D call, not checked against the DNA. TRBV21-1 is a pseudogene locus. This CDR3 has 17 residues. The CDR3 sequence: CASSKELMGQGDTEAFF. In DNA, the CDR3 is TGTGCCAGCAGCAAAGAACTAATGGGGCAGGGTGACACTGAAGCTTTCTTT.

J is TRBJ2-7 and V is TRBV7-3; TRBD1 matches 10 bases. In germline, CDR1 is SGHTA, CDR2 FQGTGA. V shed 5 bases, J shed 2 bases, and the junction held 6 bases outside the gene matches. CDR3 length: 15 amino acids. The DNA of the CDR3 is TGTGCCAGCAGCCCGGGGACAGGGGCGGCCTACGAGCAGTACTTC. Its translation is CASSPGTGAAYEQYF.

This chain uses TRBV6-1 with TRBJ1-2; possibly TRBD1 for D (5 bases). The CDR3 has 15 residues. Germline values: CDR1 MNHNS, CDR2 SASEGT. V lost 2 bases and J 3 bases, leaving 13 bases between the germline ends. CDR3 region: CASSERRGGHYGYTF. The DNA of the CDR3 is TGTGCCAGCAGTGAACGGAGGGGAGGGCACTATGGCTACACCTTC.

This chain uses TRBV6-5 with TRBJ2-7; 7 positions agree with TRBD1. Germline assignment: CDR1 MNHEY and CDR2 SVGAGI. The CDR3 has 15 amino acids. V lost 8 bases and J lost 1; bases outside the gene matches: 11. The CDR3 DNA sequence: TGTGCCAGCGCGCCGGCCAGGGGGTATTCCTACGAGCAGTACTTC. Translation: CASAPARGYSYEQYF.

The chain couples TRBV6-1 to TRBJ2-7, with 8 bases aligning to TRBD2. CDR3 size: 14 residues. V was clipped by 7 bases and J by 12 bases; unmatched bases: 17. Germline CDR1 reads MNHNS; CDR2 reads SASEGT. CDR3 DNA: TGTGCCAGCAACCCGGGACTAGAACCCCGAGGTCGGTACTTC. It specifies CASNPGLEPRGRYF.

This rearrangement joins TRBV2 to TRBJ1-1; 7 nucleotides line up with TRBD1. The CDR3 spans 14 residues. V shed 4 bases, J shed 5 bases, and the junction held 7 bases outside the gene matches. Germline V lookup: CDR1 SNHLY, CDR2 FYNNEI. The CDR3 DNA is TGTGCCAGCAGTGCAGGGGGGCGGAGAACTGAAGCTTTCTTT. It specifies CASSAGGRRTEAFF. Combining the CDR3 with reference TRBV2 and TRBJ1-1 gives the whole variable domain EPEVTQTPSHQVTQMGQEVILRCVPISNHLYFYWYRQILGQKVEFLVSFYNNEISEKSEIFDDQFSVERPDGSNFTLKIRSTKLEDSAMYFCASSAGGRRTEAFFGQGTRLTVV.

This clone was seen once. At one boundary the junction diverges from the germline segment, which might be a read error. The chain is built from TRBV7-7 and TRBJ2-5; the match to TRBD1 covers 7 bases. CDR3 length equals 13 residues. Germline loops: CDR1 SSHAT, CDR2 FNYEAQ (reference sequence). CDR3 sequence (DNA): TGTGCTAGCAGCTTAGGGACAGCCCAGACCCAGTACTTC. Protein product: CASSLGTAQTQYF.